This T cell receptor beta chain is drawn from a study of T cell repertoires in cytomegalovirus infection. Points from the study as a whole: In two of eight donors, the top clonotype was HLA-C-restricted CMV-specific. Cumulative public TCR beta family frequency identified carriers of CMV plus the relevant HLA.

TCRdb called the reads again in MiXCR, with one record for every CDR3 protein. This table holds some 160,000 distinct CDR3 sequences, roughly a sixth found once. This clonotype was seen ten or more times. Its antigen is currently unknown. This CDR3 is built from 12 residues. From germline, CDR1 is LNHNV and CDR2 YYDKDF (reference sequence). With V trimmed by 5 bases and J by 8 bases, 2 bases remained unmatched. This receptor was obtained from a human donor in good health (CMV status not recorded). Some clones in this sample may be carry-over from other donors' samples. The gene calls are TRBV15 and TRBJ2-1; the match to TRBD1 covers 8 bases. The sequenced sample was CD8+ T cells from PBMCs. The CDR3 protein is CATSRGQDEQFF. As DNA, the CDR3 is TGTGCCACCAGCCGGGGACAGGATGAGCAGTTCTTC.